The 12 T cell receptor beta chains in this list originate from one sample, sequenced in a study of blood T cells in healthy people across ages. Through a sample-barcoded 5' primer and a J-beta primer mix, a second PCR was run for roughly 7 to 12 cycles. TCRdb re-called the 5' RACE reads through MiXCR, storing one row per CDR3 protein. The repertoire consists of about 930,000 distinct CDR3 sequences, with 25% to 35% occurring once and the leading ten covering roughly a tenth. The data were also submitted as part of a second study, on T cells of mothers and their children.

The sequenced sample consisted of blood. The receptors come from a woman aged 40 to 50 in good health.

This clonotype has a count of ten or more. The chain recombines TRBV20-1 with TRBJ2-1, with D possibly TRBD2 on 6 matching bases. This CDR3 is 16 amino acids long. The V end was cut by 3 bases, the J end by 4 bases, with 19 bases between. Germline CDR1 reads DFQATT; CDR2 reads SNEGSKA (reference sequence). Here the CDR3 reads CSASLRRGPNYNEQFF. The CDR3 DNA reads TGCAGTGCTAGTTTAAGGAGGGGACCAAATTACAATGAGCAGTTCTTC.

The V and J genes are TRBV28 and TRBJ2-7; D is perhaps TRBD2 (5 bases). Trimming removed 3 bases from V and 7 bases from J, with 10 bases in between. CDR1 MDHEN and CDR2 SYDVKM come from the germline V gene. CDR3 size: 12 residues. CDR3 DNA: TGTGCCAGCAGTTTTAACGGGGAGGAGCAGTACTTC. It yields the protein CASSFNGEEQYF.

A remark on this clonotype: A much larger clone sits a single nucleotide away, making a read error possible. This chain connects TRBV28 to TRBJ2-7, with 11 bases identical to TRBD1. V shed 6 bases, J shed 4 bases, and the junction held 8 bases outside the gene matches. CDR1 and CDR2 from the germline V gene are MDHEN and SYDVKM. The CDR3 sequence is 15 residues long. As DNA, the CDR3 is TGTGCCAGCAGACCGTGGACAGGGGGCTGGTACGAGCAGTACTTC. This gives the protein CASRPWTGGWYEQYF.

V gene TRBV20-1 combines with J gene TRBJ2-5; 8 bases are a match to TRBD2. Trimming at V came to 0 bases and at J to 3 bases, leaving 6 bases not matched to a gene. CDR3 length: 15 amino acids. The germline V gene encodes CDR1 DFQATT and CDR2 SNEGSKA (reference sequence). CDR3 DNA: TGCAGTGCTAGAGAGCTACAGCGGGGGAAAGAGACCCAGTACTTC. Protein sequence: CSARELQRGKETQYF.

The rearrangement uses TRBV24-1 and TRBJ2-2, with D perhaps matching TRBD2 (7 bases). In germline, CDR1 is KGHDR, CDR2 SFDVKD. The ends were cut back, 4 bases at V and 9 bases at J, with 17 bases in the middle. The CDR3 is 15 amino acids. Here the CDR3 DNA reads TGTGCCACCAGTGACCGGGGGGCCGGGCGTTGGGAGCTGTTTTTT. The encoded protein is CATSDRGAGRWELFF.

The chain combines TRBV18 with TRBJ2-1; TRBD1 aligns across 9 bases. The end of the DNA is better explained by TRBJ2-7, so the J call may be wrong. CDR1 and CDR2 (germline): KGHSH, LQKENI. The CDR3 sequence is 15 residues long. CDR3 residues: CASSLTQGADYEQYF. The CDR3 bases are TGTGCCAGCTCACTTACACAGGGGGCTGACTACGAGCAGTACTTC.

The chain combines TRBV3-1 with TRBJ1-2; no clear D. Germline V CDR1 and CDR2: LGHDT, YNNKEL (reference sequence). The V and J ends lost 4 bases and 6 bases respectively, with 12 bases between them. CDR3 length: 13 amino acids. The CDR3 bases are TGTGCCAGCAGCCCCCACTTCTCCGATGGCTACACCTTC. This translates into CASSPHFSDGYTF.

This clonotype was detected ten times or more. The chain links TRBV3-1 to TRBJ2-7, with TRBD1 as a possible D gene (5 bases). V was clipped by 3 bases and J by 4 bases, with 10 bases between them. Germline CDR1 LGHDT, CDR2 YNNKEL (reference sequence). The CDR3 loop spans 13 amino acids. The CDR3 region is CASSHYDRYEQYF. CDR3 coding DNA: TGTGCCAGCAGCCATTACGACAGATACGAGCAGTACTTC.

V usage is TRBV30 and J usage is TRBJ2-3; D is uncertain. The germline CDR1 and CDR2 sequences are GTSNPN and SVGIG (reference sequence). The CDR3 runs to 11 residues. Between the trimmed V and J ends, which lost 1 base and 6 bases, there was a span of 5 bases. The CDR3 region has the DNA TGTGCCTGGAGTGGGGCGGATACGCAGTATTTT. This encodes CAWSGADTQYF.

As concerns this clonotype: A much larger clone is a single base away; this may be a read error. For the CDR3, the DNA is TGTGCCAGCAGCTACTATACTGGAACTATTTCCTACGAGCAGTTCTTC. This translates into CASSYYTGTISYEQFF. V usage is TRBV11-2 and J usage is TRBJ2-1; unclear D gene. V gave up 4 bases and J gave up 10 bases, with 23 bases separating them. Germline V CDR1 and CDR2: SGHAT, FQNNGV. The CDR3 contains 16 residues.

The chain employs TRBV20-1 and TRBJ2-1; TRBD2 matches at 7 bases. Losses at the gene ends were 5 bases for V and 0 bases for J; bases not matched to a gene: 10. The CDR3 loop spans 16 amino acids. The germline V gene encodes CDR1 DFQATT and CDR2 SNEGSKA (reference sequence). The CDR3 spells CSAGGGRGRSYNEQFF. In DNA, the CDR3 is TGCAGTGCTGGGGGGGGAAGGGGCCGCTCCTACAATGAGCAGTTCTTC.

In this sample, this clonotype turned up a few times. The DNA of the CDR3 is TGCAGCGTTGAAGTAGGTGGCTACACCTTC. Protein: CSVEVGGYTF. The chain couples TRBV29-1 to TRBJ1-2; D is unresolved. CDR1 and CDR2 (germline): SQVTM, ANQGSEA. V was pared by 1 base and J by 7 bases, with 4 bases between. The CDR3 spans 10 residues.